These 27 T cell receptor beta chains came from one sample sequenced in a study of blood T cells in healthy people across ages. It was with a sample-barcoded 5' primer and a J-beta primer mix that a second PCR of roughly 7 to 12 cycles was run. TCRdb itself ran the 5' RACE reads through MiXCR, one entry per CDR3 protein. The repertoire holds 650,000 or so distinct CDR3 sequences, more than 45% seen once, with roughly 13% in the top ten. The sequenced sample was blood. These TCRs come from an elderly woman in good health.

This CDR3 reads CAWKDSSYLNNSPLHF. CDR3 coding DNA: TGTGCCTGGAAGGACAGTTCGTACCTAAATAATTCACCCCTCCACTTT. This sequence joins TRBV30 and TRBJ1-6; D perhaps matches TRBD1 (6 bases). The V and J ends lost 4 bases and 5 bases respectively, with 18 bases between them. CDR1 and CDR2 from the germline V gene are GTSNPN and SVGIG (reference sequence). This CDR3 is built from 16 residues.

The V gene is TRBV7-8, the J gene TRBJ2-1; D perhaps matches TRBD2 (5 bases). V dropped 6 bases and J dropped 2 bases, with 17 bases sitting between them. Germline V gene lookup returns CDR1 SGHVS and CDR2 FQNEAQ. CDR3 length: 16 residues. The CDR3 is CASRKLGPSTYNEQFF. DNA of the CDR3: TGTGCCAGCAGGAAACTAGGTCCTTCTACCTACAATGAGCAGTTCTTC.

As for this clonotype: A read error may be the cause here, since a much bigger clone is one base away. The chain is built from TRBV7-8 and TRBJ2-7; D possibly uses TRBD1 or TRBD2 (6 bases each). Germline CDR1 SGHVS, CDR2 FQNEAQ. V lost 5 bases, J lost 4 bases, and 18 bases lay in between. This CDR3 comprises 15 residues. CDR3 protein: CASSRGLDGIYEQYF. CDR3 DNA: TGTGCCAGCAGCCGGGGGCTCGATGGGATATACGAGCAGTACTTC.

Remarks on this clonotype: The missing conserved phenylalanine or tryptophan at the end of this CDR3 makes a read error likely. The CDR3 DNA follows: TGTGCCAGCTCAACACGGGGTCAAGAGACCCAGTACATC. Protein: CASSTRGQETQYI. The rearrangement joins TRBV18 to TRBJ2-5, with a tentative D call TRBD2 (5 bases). The ends were cut back, 5 bases at V and 2 bases at J, with 9 bases in the middle. Germline V gene sequence: CDR1 KGHSH, CDR2 LQKENI. The CDR3 is 13 amino acids.

To note about this clonotype: It may be a read error: a sequence one base away is much more abundant. The chain joins TRBV12-3 or TRBV12-4 to TRBJ2-1; 11 positions match TRBD2. The ends lost 5 bases at V and 6 bases at J; junction bases unmatched: 9. There are 16 residues in the CDR3. The CDR3: CASSPTRLAGRNEQFF. The CDR3 DNA reads TGTGCCAGCAGTCCTACTCGACTAGCGGGGCGCAATGAGCAGTTCTTC.

The V call is TRBV11-1, the J call TRBJ2-3, with D possibly TRBD2 on 6 matching bases. The ends were cut back, 5 bases at V and 2 bases at J, with 14 bases in the middle. This CDR3 is 15 amino acids long. The germline V gene encodes CDR1 SGHAT and CDR2 FQDESV (reference sequence). The CDR3 spells CASSRRAGTTDTQYF. The CDR3 DNA follows: TGTGCCAGCAGCCGCCGGGCGGGGACCACAGATACGCAGTATTTT.

This clonotype was detected a few times. The gene calls are TRBV7-3 and TRBJ2-7; D gene uncertain. The germline V gene has CDR1 SGHTA and CDR2 FQGTGA. V was pared by 1 base and J by 3 bases, with 7 bases between. This CDR3 contains 13 residues. The CDR3 DNA reads as TGTGCCAGCAGCTTAATGGGCCGCTACGAGCAGTACTTC. It encodes CASSLMGRYEQYF.

The rearrangement links TRBV6-4 to TRBJ1-5, with D unclear. Trimming pared 7 bases from V and 5 bases from J, leaving 24 bases between. Germline V gives CDR1 MRHNA, CDR2 SNTAGT. This CDR3 contains 17 residues. CDR3 region: CASKSRDEGSRDQPQHF. The CDR3 nucleotides are TGTGCCAGCAAGTCACGGGATGAAGGGAGCCGAGATCAGCCCCAGCATTTT.

This clonotype was picked up a small number of times. The chain uses TRBV19 and TRBJ1-6; D is uncertain. The CDR3 loop spans 13 amino acids. V was shortened by 7 bases and J by 13 bases, with 17 bases between the two germline ends. Germline V gene lookup returns CDR1 LNHDA and CDR2 SQIVND (reference sequence). The CDR3 nucleotides are TGTGCCAGTACTCCCTGGCCTCGAGGCCCCCTCCACTTT. It encodes CASTPWPRGPLHF.

This clonotype was observed at least ten times. The J gene is TRBJ2-3, the V gene TRBV20-1, with 9 bases fitting TRBD2. This CDR3 is 15 amino acids long. Germline V lookup: CDR1 DFQATT, CDR2 SNEGSKA (reference sequence). Trimming removed 4 bases from V and 1 base from J; junction bases left unmatched: 6. The DNA for the CDR3 is TGCAGTGCTACCAACCCTAGCGGGGGCACAGATACGCAGTATTTT. This codes for CSATNPSGGTDTQYF.

The rearrangement links TRBV28 to TRBJ1-5, with D possibly TRBD1 on 5 matching bases. V was clipped by 3 bases and J by 7 bases, with 16 bases between them. The length of the CDR3 is 15 residues. Looked up from germline, CDR1 is MDHEN and CDR2 is SYDVKM. The CDR3 region has the DNA TGTGCCAGCAGTTTTGCCGGGGGAGGGGACCAGCCCCAGCATTTT. Encoded protein: CASSFAGGGDQPQHF.

This clonotype was seen a handful of times. The CDR3 is CATSPGVSTDTQYF. CDR3 nucleotides: TGTGCCACCAGTCCTGGGGTTAGCACAGATACGCAGTATTTT. This rearrangement joins TRBV24-1 to TRBJ2-3; D is undetermined. Germline V gene data show CDR1 as KGHDR and CDR2 as SFDVKD. The CDR3 spans 14 residues. The V gene lost 6 bases and the J gene lost 0 bases, with 9 bases spanning the gap.

This clonotype was recorded many times. The chain is built from TRBV30 and TRBJ2-3; D is unresolved. V was shortened by 5 bases and J by 0 bases, with 6 bases between the two germline ends. Germline CDR1 and CDR2: GTSNPN and SVGIG (reference sequence). The CDR3 consists of 12 residues. CDR3 protein: CAWDFSTDTQYF. The CDR3 DNA sequence: TGTGCCTGGGACTTTAGCACAGATACGCAGTATTTT.

The chain employs TRBV20-1 and TRBJ2-7; possible D gene TRBD1, 6 bases. The J call may be incorrect, as the DNA end agrees better with TRBJ2-5. Germline assignment: CDR1 DFQATT and CDR2 SNEGSKA (reference sequence). CDR3 size: 13 residues. The chain's CDR3 is CSAFVGQQETQYF. The CDR3 DNA reads TGCAGTGCTTTTGTAGGACAGCAAGAGACCCAGTACTTC.

The J gene is TRBJ2-1, the V gene TRBV4-3; D may be TRBD2 (5 bases). The CDR3 length is 13 residues. V gave up 0 bases and J gave up 10 bases, with 10 bases separating them. The germline V gene encodes CDR1 LGHNA and CDR2 YSLEER. CDR3 loop: CASSQERDREQFF. As DNA, the CDR3 is TGCGCCAGCAGCCAAGAACGGGATCGGGAGCAGTTCTTC.

This chain uses TRBV4-1 with TRBJ1-1; weak D call: TRBD1 (5 bases). The CDR3 spans 14 residues. V shed 7 bases and J shed 0 bases, with 12 bases lying between them. In germline, CDR1 is MGHRA, CDR2 YSYEKL. The CDR3 protein is CASTPGIMNTEAFF. For the CDR3, the DNA is TGCGCCAGCACCCCAGGGATTATGAACACTGAAGCTTTCTTT.

CDR3 sequence: CSAQSDRQETQYF. In DNA, the CDR3 is TGCAGTGCACAAAGCGACAGGCAAGAGACCCAGTACTTC. This chain joins TRBV20-1 and TRBJ2-5; TRBD1 is a possible D gene (6 bases). There are 13 residues in the CDR3. The germline V gene encodes CDR1 DFQATT and CDR2 SNEGSKA (reference sequence). V lost 6 bases and J 2 bases, leaving 13 bases between the germline ends.

The gene calls are TRBV9 and TRBJ2-7, with D unclear. V was cut by 3 bases and J by 2 bases, with 12 bases left in between. The length of the CDR3 is 14 residues. Germline CDR1 reads SGDLS; CDR2 reads YYNGEE. CDR3 in amino acids: CASSAPNSPYEQYF. In DNA form, the CDR3 reads TGTGCCAGCAGCGCTCCGAATAGTCCCTACGAGCAGTACTTC.

The table lists this clonotype with many counts. CDR3 coding DNA: TGTGCCAGCAGCTTAGGGCCACTATTCTCCTACAATGAGCAGTTCTTC. This encodes CASSLGPLFSYNEQFF. This chain uses TRBV11-2 with TRBJ2-1, with D hard to call. This CDR3 spans 16 amino acids. Germline assignment: CDR1 SGHAT and CDR2 FQNNGV. V lost 1 base, J lost 0 bases, and 10 bases lay in between. Together with reference TRBV11-2 and TRBJ2-1, the CDR3 gives the full variable domain: EAGVAQSPRYKIIEKRQSVAFWCNPISGHATLYWYQQILGQGPKLLIQFQNNGVVDDSQLPKDRFSAERLKGVDSTLKIQPAKLEDSAVYLCASSLGPLFSYNEQFFGPGTRLTVL.

This sequence joins TRBV7-9 and TRBJ2-3; tentative D call: TRBD2 (6 bases). The V gene's germline CDR1 is SEHNR and CDR2 FQNEAQ (reference sequence). The CDR3 extends over 15 amino acids. V dropped 5 bases and J dropped 5 bases, with 17 bases sitting between them. In DNA form, the CDR3 reads TGTGCCAGCAGCGGCTGGGACTCCATGGGAGATACGCAGTATTTT. Translation gives CASSGWDSMGDTQYF.

The count of this clonotype is one. It may be a read error: a sequence one base away is much more abundant. CDR3 sequence reads: CSARIKSYGRSYTF. Written as DNA, the CDR3 is TGCAGTGCTAGAATCAAGTCCTACGGGCGCAGCTACACCTTC. V gene TRBV20-1 combines with J gene TRBJ1-2; D is ambiguous. The CDR3 length is 14 residues. The V and J ends lost 2 bases and 9 bases respectively, with 19 bases between them. Germline lookup yields CDR1 DFQATT and CDR2 SNEGSKA (reference sequence).

At least ten counts were recorded for this clonotype. This chain links TRBV9 with TRBJ2-5, with TRBD2 identical over 8 bases. Germline CDR1 reads SGDLS; CDR2 reads YYNGEE. After removal of 0 bases from V and 5 bases from J, the junction contained 3 bases not matched to a gene. CDR3 length equals 14 residues. In DNA form, the CDR3 reads TGTGCCAGCAGCGTAGGGACTAGCTGGGAGACCCAGTACTTC. This codes for CASSVGTSWETQYF.

Here the CDR3 reads CSATDRMPYEQYF. The DNA for the CDR3 is TGCAGTGCTACCGACAGGATGCCCTACGAGCAGTACTTC. V gene TRBV20-1 combines with J gene TRBJ2-7, with a possible D match to TRBD1 (6 bases). The CDR3 extends over 13 amino acids. Trimming shortened V by 4 bases and J by 2 bases, and 12 bases separated the two germline ends. Per the germline V gene, CDR1 is DFQATT and CDR2 is SNEGSKA (reference sequence).

This clonotype was observed at least ten times. The V call is TRBV29-1, the J call TRBJ2-1; 7 bases are a match to TRBD2. The CDR3 runs to 14 residues. The ends lost 5 bases at V and 6 bases at J; junction bases unmatched: 10. Germline lookup yields CDR1 SQVTM and CDR2 ANQGSEA. The CDR3 loop reads CSVRRREGFNEQFF. The DNA of the CDR3 is TGCAGCGTTCGGAGGAGGGAGGGCTTCAATGAGCAGTTCTTC.

The V gene is TRBV27, the J gene TRBJ1-1, with 7 nucleotides matching TRBD1. CDR3 size: 12 residues. V shed 4 bases and J 5 bases; nucleotides not matched to a gene: 1. The germline V gene has CDR1 MNHEY and CDR2 SMNVEV (reference sequence). DNA of the CDR3: TGTGCCAGCAGTTCACAGGGGACTGAAGCTTTCTTT. Its protein is CASSSQGTEAFF.

This clonotype was picked up a small number of times. This chain joins TRBV20-1 and TRBJ2-3, with 9 nucleotides matching TRBD2. This CDR3 has 14 residues. Germline lookup yields CDR1 DFQATT and CDR2 SNEGSKA (reference sequence). Losses at the gene ends were 6 bases for V and 2 bases for J; bases not matched to a gene: 6. CDR3: CSAGLAGNTDTQYF. The CDR3 bases are TGCAGTGCGGGCCTAGCGGGAAACACAGATACGCAGTATTTT.

This clonotype was counted ten times or more. The chain has TRBV5-1 and TRBJ2-6; D may be TRBD2 (6 bases). Trimming cost V 5 bases and J 0 bases, with 15 bases left between them. This CDR3 has 17 residues. CDR1 is SGHRS, CDR2 YFSETQ, per germline. The CDR3 sequence: CASRPRDSHSGANVLTF. In nucleotides, the CDR3 is TGCGCCAGCAGACCTAGGGACTCCCACTCTGGGGCCAACGTCCTGACTTTC.